Described below is a single T cell receptor (beta chain) sequence and its context. Its cognate antigen is unknown. This entry comes from a study of blood T cells in healthy people across ages. Study findings and constraints: Investigators viewed diversity estimates from one million T cells as underestimates, the study reported.

Trimming pared 6 bases from V and 5 bases from J, leaving 16 bases between. The V gene's germline CDR1 is MGHDK and CDR2 SYGVNS. CDR3 length: 14 amino acids. Combining a sample-barcoded 5' primer with a J-beta primer mix, a second PCR ran for roughly 7 to 12 cycles. From the 5' RACE reads, TCRdb called clonotypes with MiXCR, one entry per CDR3 protein. Of about 640,000 distinct CDR3 sequences detected, roughly 53% appear once; the ten largest clones hold about two fifths. The chain has TRBV25-1 and TRBJ1-1; D gene ambiguous. The material sequenced was blood. The TCR comes from a man between 60 and 70 years old in good health. The CDR3, as DNA: TGTGCCAGCAGGGGTGGGGAGTGGGAAACTGAAGCTTTCTTT. Translating gives CASRGGEWETEAFF.